This is a list of T cell receptor beta chains from one sample in a study of early T cells in non-severe SARS-CoV-2 infection. One entry per CDR3 protein results from TCRdb running MiXCR on the 5' RACE reads. The repertoire holds about 64,000 distinct CDR3 sequences, more than 15% seen once, with roughly 8.2% in the top ten. The sample was whole blood, taken at baseline. All receptors derive from an adult who was a healthcare worker with PCR-confirmed SARS-CoV-2 infection or an uninfected control (not recorded which). Each CDR3 is given with its conserved first and last residue. Fields, in order: CDR3 protein, CDR3 DNA, V gene, D gene, J gene, clone size. A D gene is named only where the DNA matches it firmly. Clone size is given for some rows only: seen once, a few or many times, or a class if the clone is expanded.

CASSSDRGLGYTF,TGTGCCAGCAGCTCTGACAGGGGGCTTGGCTACACCTTC,TRBV11-2,TRBD1,TRBJ1-2,NA
CASSLWGRAMDEQYF,TGTGCCAGCAGCTTATGGGGCAGGGCCATGGACGAGCAGTACTTC,TRBV7-2,NA,TRBJ2-7,many
CASSSRMVAEAFF,TGTGCCAGCAGCTCCAGAATGGTCGCTGAAGCTTTCTTT,TRBV7-2,NA,TRBJ1-1,few
CASSPRNTDTQYF,TGTGCCAGCAGCCCGAGAAACACAGATACGCAGTATTTT,TRBV11-3,NA,TRBJ2-3,few
CASSPRENTDTQYF,TGTGCCAGTAGCCCCAGGGAAAACACAGATACGCAGTATTTT,TRBV19,NA,TRBJ2-3,few
CASSSPDREASYEQYF,TGTGCCAGCAGCTCCCCCGACCGGGAGGCATCCTACGAGCAGTACTTC,TRBV3-1,TRBD2,TRBJ2-7,many
CASSPLRDTTDTQYF,TGTGCCAGCTCACCACTTCGGGACACCACAGATACGCAGTATTTT,TRBV18,NA,TRBJ2-3,NA
CAISDWAGTYNEQFF,TGTGCCATCAGTGATTGGGCGGGGACGTACAATGAGCAGTTCTTC,TRBV10-3,NA,TRBJ2-1,NA
CASSLATGLAEYNEQFF,TGTGCCAGCAGTTTAGCGACGGGACTAGCGGAGTACAATGAGCAGTTCTTC,TRBV12-3/TRBV12-4,TRBD2,TRBJ2-1,few
CASTHFQGGEAFF,TGTGCCAGCACCCATTTTCAGGGTGGTGAAGCTTTCTTT,TRBV6-5,NA,TRBJ1-1,NA
CASSPRQGGAGELFF,TGTGCCAGCAGCCCCAGACAGGGGGGAGCCGGGGAGCTGTTTTTT,TRBV7-7,TRBD1,TRBJ2-2,many
CASSRAGGPYEQYF,TGTGCCAGCAGTCGAGCGGGAGGGCCCTACGAGCAGTACTTC,TRBV6-6,TRBD2,TRBJ2-7,few
CASSTQQGSSYEQYF,TGTGCCAGCAGCACCCAACAGGGTAGCTCCTACGAGCAGTACTTC,TRBV6-5,NA,TRBJ2-7,NA
CASSYPILYGMVLVINEQFF,TGTGCCAGCAGTTACCCGATACTATACGGCATGGTCTTGGTGATCAATGAGCAGTTCTTC,TRBV6-5,NA,TRBJ2-1,NA
CASSSGPYNEQFF,TGTGCCAGCAGCTCGGGCCCTTACAATGAGCAGTTCTTC,TRBV5-5,NA,TRBJ2-1,many
CASDRAGANVLTF,TGTGCCAGCGACAGGGCCGGGGCCAACGTCCTGACTTTC,TRBV25-1,TRBD1,TRBJ2-6,NA
CASSVGMSGNTIYF,TGTGCCAGCAGCGTGGGGATGTCTGGAAACACCATATATTTT,TRBV9,NA,TRBJ1-3,NA
CASSHQRRDNEQFF,TGTGCCAGCAGTCACCAGCGGAGGGACAATGAGCAGTTCTTC,TRBV2,NA,TRBJ2-1,many
CASRSDRNLGAFF,TGTGCCAGCAGATCCGACAGGAATCTTGGAGCTTTCTTT,TRBV27,NA,TRBJ1-1,NA
CASIPRVSGGISDTQYF,TGTGCCAGCATTCCCCGGGTTAGCGGGGGGATCTCAGATACGCAGTATTTT,TRBV27,TRBD2,TRBJ2-3,few
CASSHNRGTNSGNTIYF,TGTGCCAGCTCACATAACAGGGGGACGAACTCTGGAAACACCATATATTTT,TRBV18,TRBD1,TRBJ1-3,NA
CASSLGTQAFF,TGTGCCAGCAGTCTAGGTACCCAAGCTTTCTTT,TRBV6-5,NA,TRBJ1-1,few
CASSLQENSPLHF,TGCGCCAGCAGCTTACAGGAAAATTCACCCCTCCACTTT,TRBV5-1,NA,TRBJ1-6,few
CASSLVIQGSGNTIYF,TGTGCCAGCAGTTTAGTGATCCAGGGCAGTGGAAACACCATATATTTT,TRBV12-3/TRBV12-4,NA,TRBJ1-3,many
CASSWGQYNEQFF,TGTGCCAGTAGCTGGGGGCAGTACAATGAGCAGTTCTTC,TRBV19,NA,TRBJ2-1,many
CASSLFSYEQYF,TGTGCCAGCAGCTTGTTCAGCTACGAGCAGTACTTC,TRBV5-6,NA,TRBJ2-7,NA
CASSGWSYEQYF,TGTGCCAGCAGCGGGTGGTCCTACGAGCAGTACTTC,TRBV7-2,NA,TRBJ2-7,NA
CASSFYGTGPKETEAFF,TGTGCCAGCAGCTTCTACGGGACAGGACCTAAGGAGACTGAAGCTTTCTTT,TRBV11-1,TRBD1,TRBJ1-1,few
CASSATGEQFF,TGTGCCAGCAGCGCTACAGGAGAGCAGTTCTTC,TRBV9,NA,TRBJ2-1,NA
CASSPLGQGSGEQYF,TGTGCCAGCTCACCCCTGGGACAGGGAAGCGGCGAGCAGTACTTC,TRBV18,TRBD1,TRBJ2-7,few
CASSLNSASSYEQYF,TGCGCCAGCAGCTTGAACAGCGCTAGCTCCTACGAGCAGTACTTC,TRBV5-1,NA,TRBJ2-7,many
CASSREGTNQPQHF,TGTGCCAGCAGTAGGGAAGGCACAAATCAGCCCCAGCATTTT,TRBV2,NA,TRBJ1-5,NA
CSVAGDTDTQYF,TGCAGCGTTGCAGGGGACACAGATACGCAGTATTTT,TRBV29-1,NA,TRBJ2-3,many
CASSLIVGRVYYGYTF,TGTGCCAGCAGCTTAATAGTAGGCAGGGTCTATTATGGCTACACCTTC,TRBV11-2,NA,TRBJ1-2,NA
CASNLDRTDEKLFF,TGTGCCAGCAACCTGGACAGGACAGATGAAAAACTGTTTTTT,TRBV2,TRBD1,TRBJ1-4,many
CASSSTGSHNEKLFF,TGTGCCAGCAGCTCGACAGGGTCTCATAATGAAAAACTGTTTTTT,TRBV7-9,TRBD1,TRBJ1-4,NA
CAWSVRRETQYF,TGTGCCTGGAGTGTACGACGGGAGACCCAGTACTTC,TRBV30,NA,TRBJ2-5,few
CASRLDSVSGNTIYF,TGCGCCAGCAGACTGGACAGCGTCTCTGGAAACACCATATATTTT,TRBV5-1,NA,TRBJ1-3,NA
CASRSSGTGTGEQYF,TGTGCCAGCAGATCATCCGGGACAGGGACGGGTGAGCAGTACTTC,TRBV7-9,TRBD1,TRBJ2-7,NA
CSVENGPEKLFF,TGCAGCGTTGAAAACGGGCCAGAGAAACTGTTTTTT,TRBV29-1,NA,TRBJ1-4,many
CASSESRQASTDTQYF,TGTGCCAGCAGCGAGAGCAGACAGGCTAGCACAGATACGCAGTATTTT,TRBV9,NA,TRBJ2-3,many
CASSPGTSGQETQYF,TGTGCCAGCAGCCCCGGGACTAGCGGTCAAGAGACCCAGTACTTC,TRBV6-2/TRBV6-3,TRBD2,TRBJ2-5,NA
CASSYPSIGATNEKLFF,TGTGCCAGCAGCTACCCGTCTATAGGAGCAACTAATGAAAAACTGTTTTTT,TRBV12-3/TRBV12-4,NA,TRBJ1-4,many
CASRHWTEKNYGYTF,TGTGCCAGCAGACACTGGACAGAGAAAAACTATGGCTACACCTTC,TRBV6-2/TRBV6-3,NA,TRBJ1-2,NA
CASSLNPLNTGRNSPLHF,TGTGCCAGCAGCTTGAACCCCCTAAACACAGGGAGGAATTCACCCCTCCACTTT,TRBV5-5,NA,TRBJ1-6,NA
CASGRDSTDTQYF,TGCGCCAGCGGAAGGGACAGCACAGATACGCAGTATTTT,TRBV10-1,NA,TRBJ2-3,NA